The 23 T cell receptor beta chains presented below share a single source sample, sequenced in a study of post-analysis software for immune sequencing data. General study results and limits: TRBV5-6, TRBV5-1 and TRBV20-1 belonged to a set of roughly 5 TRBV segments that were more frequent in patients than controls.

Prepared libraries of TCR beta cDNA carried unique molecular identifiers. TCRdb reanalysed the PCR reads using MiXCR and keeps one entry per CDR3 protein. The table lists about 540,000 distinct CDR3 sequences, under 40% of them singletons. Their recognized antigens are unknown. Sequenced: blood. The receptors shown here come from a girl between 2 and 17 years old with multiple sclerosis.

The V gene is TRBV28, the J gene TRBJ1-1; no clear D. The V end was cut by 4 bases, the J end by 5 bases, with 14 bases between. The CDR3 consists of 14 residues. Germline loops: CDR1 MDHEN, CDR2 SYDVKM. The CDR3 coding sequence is TGTGCCAGCAGTTACAAAGGCCCGGGAACTGAAGCTTTCTTT. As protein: CASSYKGPGTEAFF.

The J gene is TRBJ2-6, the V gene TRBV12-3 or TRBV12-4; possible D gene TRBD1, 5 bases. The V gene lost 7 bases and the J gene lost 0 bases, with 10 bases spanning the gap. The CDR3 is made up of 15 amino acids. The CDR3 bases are TGTGCCAGCACTCAGGGCGTCTCTGGGGCCAACGTCCTGACTTTC. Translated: CASTQGVSGANVLTF.

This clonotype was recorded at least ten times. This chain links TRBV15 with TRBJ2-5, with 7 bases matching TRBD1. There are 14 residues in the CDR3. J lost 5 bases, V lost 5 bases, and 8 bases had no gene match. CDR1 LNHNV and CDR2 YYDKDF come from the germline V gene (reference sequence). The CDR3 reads CATSDRDSKETQYF. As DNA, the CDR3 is TGTGCCACCAGCGACCGGGACAGCAAGGAGACCCAGTACTTC.

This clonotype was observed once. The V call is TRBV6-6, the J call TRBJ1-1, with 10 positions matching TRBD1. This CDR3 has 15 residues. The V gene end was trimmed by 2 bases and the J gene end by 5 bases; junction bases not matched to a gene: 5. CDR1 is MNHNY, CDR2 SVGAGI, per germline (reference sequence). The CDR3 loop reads CASSYPDRGRTEAFF. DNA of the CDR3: TGTGCCAGCAGTTACCCCGACAGGGGGCGGACTGAAGCTTTCTTT.

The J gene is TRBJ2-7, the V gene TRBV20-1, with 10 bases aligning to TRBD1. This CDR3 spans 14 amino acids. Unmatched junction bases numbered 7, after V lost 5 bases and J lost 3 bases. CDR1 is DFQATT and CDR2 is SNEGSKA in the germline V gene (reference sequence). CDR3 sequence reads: CSAGRTGGNYEQYF. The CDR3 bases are TGCAGTGCTGGCCGGACAGGGGGAAACTACGAGCAGTACTTC.

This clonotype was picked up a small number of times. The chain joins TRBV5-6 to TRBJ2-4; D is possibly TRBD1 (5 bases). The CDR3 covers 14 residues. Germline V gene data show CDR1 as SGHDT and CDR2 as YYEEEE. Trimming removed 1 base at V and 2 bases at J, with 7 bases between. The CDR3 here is CASSLRGTKNIQYF. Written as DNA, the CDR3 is TGTGCCAGCAGCTTGAGGGGAACCAAAAACATTCAGTACTTC.

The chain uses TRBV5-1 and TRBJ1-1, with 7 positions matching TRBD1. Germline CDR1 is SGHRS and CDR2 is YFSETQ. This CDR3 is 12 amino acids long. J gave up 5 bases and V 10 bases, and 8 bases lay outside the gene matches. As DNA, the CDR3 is TGCGCCGGCGGACCACAGGGGACTGAAGCTTTCTTT. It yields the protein CAGGPQGTEAFF.

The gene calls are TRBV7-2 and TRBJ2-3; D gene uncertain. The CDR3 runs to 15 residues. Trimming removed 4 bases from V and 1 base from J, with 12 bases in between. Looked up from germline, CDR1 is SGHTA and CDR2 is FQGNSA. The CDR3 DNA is TGTGCCAGCAGCTCCCCCCGGCAGCGCACAGATACGCAGTATTTT. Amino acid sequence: CASSSPRQRTDTQYF.

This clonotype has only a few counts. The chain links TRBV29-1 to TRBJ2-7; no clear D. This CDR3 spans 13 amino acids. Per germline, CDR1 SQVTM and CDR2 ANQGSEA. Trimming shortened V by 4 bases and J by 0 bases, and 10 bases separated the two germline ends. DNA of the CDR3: TGCAGCGTTGGGGATTATTACTCCTACGAGCAGTACTTC. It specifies CSVGDYYSYEQYF.

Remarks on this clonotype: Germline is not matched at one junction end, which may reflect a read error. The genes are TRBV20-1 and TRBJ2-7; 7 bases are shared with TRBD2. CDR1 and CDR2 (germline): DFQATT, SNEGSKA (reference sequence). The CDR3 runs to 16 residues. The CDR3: CSAGDGGGTNSYEQYF. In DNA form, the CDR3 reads TGCAGTGCTGGAGATGGGGGGGGGACGAACTCCTACGAGCAGTACTTC.

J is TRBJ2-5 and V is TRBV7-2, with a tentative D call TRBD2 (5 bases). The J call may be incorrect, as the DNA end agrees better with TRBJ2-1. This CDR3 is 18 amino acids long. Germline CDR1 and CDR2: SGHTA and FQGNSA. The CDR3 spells CASSSRLAVAMYQETQFF. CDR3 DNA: TGTGCCAGCAGCTCCAGGCTAGCCGTCGCTATGTACCAAGAGACCCAGTTCTTC.

For the CDR3, the DNA is TGTGCCAGCAGTGAGTTCCGGGGAGGTCAAGAGACCCAGTACTTC. It specifies CASSEFRGGQETQYF. V gene TRBV25-1 combines with J gene TRBJ2-5; a weak D match, TRBD2 (6 bases). The germline gives CDR1 MGHDK, CDR2 SYGVNS. The CDR3 is 15 amino acids. The V end lost 3 bases, the J end lost 2 bases, and 13 bases lay between the germline ends.

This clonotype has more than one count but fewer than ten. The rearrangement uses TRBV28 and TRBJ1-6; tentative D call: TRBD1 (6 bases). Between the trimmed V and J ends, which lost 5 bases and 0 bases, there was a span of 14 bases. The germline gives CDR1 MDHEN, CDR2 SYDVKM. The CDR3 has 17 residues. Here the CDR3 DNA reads TGTGCCAGCAGTGAGTCGACAGGATTCTCCTATAATTCACCCCTCCACTTT. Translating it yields CASSESTGFSYNSPLHF.

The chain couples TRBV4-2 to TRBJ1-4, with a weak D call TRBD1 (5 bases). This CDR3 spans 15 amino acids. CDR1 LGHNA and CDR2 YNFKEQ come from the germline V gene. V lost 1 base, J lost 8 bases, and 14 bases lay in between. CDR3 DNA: TGTGCCAGCAGCCAAGTAATTGACAGTTGGGAAAAACTGTTTTTT. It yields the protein CASSQVIDSWEKLFF.

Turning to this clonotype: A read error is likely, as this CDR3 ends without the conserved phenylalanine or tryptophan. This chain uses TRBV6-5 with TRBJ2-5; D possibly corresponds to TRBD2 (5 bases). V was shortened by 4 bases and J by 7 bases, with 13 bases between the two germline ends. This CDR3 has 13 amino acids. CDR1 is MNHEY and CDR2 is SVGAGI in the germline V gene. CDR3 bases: TGTGCCAGCAGTTCAACTAGGGCGGCGACCCAGTACGTC. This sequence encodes CASSSTRAATQYV.

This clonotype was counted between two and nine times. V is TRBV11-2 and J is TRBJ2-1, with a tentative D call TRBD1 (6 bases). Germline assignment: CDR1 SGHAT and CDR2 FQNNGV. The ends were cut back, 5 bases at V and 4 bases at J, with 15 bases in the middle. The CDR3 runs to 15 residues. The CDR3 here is CASSDVTGKYNEQFF. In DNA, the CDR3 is TGTGCCAGCAGCGACGTTACAGGGAAATACAATGAGCAGTTCTTC.

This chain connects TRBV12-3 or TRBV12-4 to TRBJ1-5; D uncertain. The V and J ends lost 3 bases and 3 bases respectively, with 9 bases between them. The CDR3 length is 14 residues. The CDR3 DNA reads TGTGCCAGCAGTTTGTCGGGGAACAATCAGCCCCAGCATTTT. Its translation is CASSLSGNNQPQHF.

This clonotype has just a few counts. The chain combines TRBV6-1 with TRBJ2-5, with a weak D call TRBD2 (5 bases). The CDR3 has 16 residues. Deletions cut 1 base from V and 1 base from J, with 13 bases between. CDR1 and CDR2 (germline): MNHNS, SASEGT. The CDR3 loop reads CASSEGAGSGQETQYF. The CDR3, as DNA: TGTGCCAGCAGTGAAGGGGCAGGAAGCGGCCAAGAGACCCAGTACTTC.

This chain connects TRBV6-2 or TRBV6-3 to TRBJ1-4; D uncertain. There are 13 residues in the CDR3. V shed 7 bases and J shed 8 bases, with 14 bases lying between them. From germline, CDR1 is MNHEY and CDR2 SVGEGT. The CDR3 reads CASNRGALEKLFF. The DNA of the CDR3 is TGTGCCAGCAACCGGGGAGCACTAGAAAAACTGTTTTTT.

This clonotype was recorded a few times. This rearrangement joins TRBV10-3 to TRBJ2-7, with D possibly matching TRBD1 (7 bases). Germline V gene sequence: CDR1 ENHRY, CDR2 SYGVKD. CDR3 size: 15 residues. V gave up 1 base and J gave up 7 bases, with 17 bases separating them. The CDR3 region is CAISEFGQGGEEQYF. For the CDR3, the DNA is TGTGCCATCAGTGAGTTTGGCCAGGGGGGAGAAGAGCAGTACTTC.

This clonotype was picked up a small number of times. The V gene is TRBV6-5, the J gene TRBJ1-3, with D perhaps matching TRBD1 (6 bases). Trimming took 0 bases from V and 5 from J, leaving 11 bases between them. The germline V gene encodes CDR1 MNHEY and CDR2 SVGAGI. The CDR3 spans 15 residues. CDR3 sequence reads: CASSYSRQARNTIYF. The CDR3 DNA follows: TGTGCCAGCAGTTACTCGCGACAGGCACGAAACACCATATATTTT.

The CDR3 sequence is CASSQEGTSGNTDTQYF. The CDR3 DNA sequence: TGTGCCAGCAGCCAAGAGGGAACTAGCGGGAACACAGATACGCAGTATTTT. The chain carries TRBV4-2 and TRBJ2-3, with 10 bases matching TRBD2. CDR3 length: 17 amino acids. The ends lost 0 bases at V and 2 bases at J; junction bases unmatched: 5. The V gene's germline CDR1 is LGHNA and CDR2 YNFKEQ.

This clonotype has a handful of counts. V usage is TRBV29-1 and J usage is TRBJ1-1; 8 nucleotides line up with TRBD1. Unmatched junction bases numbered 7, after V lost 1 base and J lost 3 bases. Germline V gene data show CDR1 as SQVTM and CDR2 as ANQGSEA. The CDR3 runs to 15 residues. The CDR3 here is CSVEAIDRGYTEAFF. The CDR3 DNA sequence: TGCAGCGTTGAAGCAATTGACAGGGGTTACACTGAAGCTTTCTTT.